These 18 T cell receptor beta chains came from one sample sequenced in a study of T cell repertoires in cytomegalovirus infection. A single record per CDR3 protein comes from TCRdb applying MiXCR to the reads. The table includes about 680,000 distinct CDR3 sequences, roughly 24% detected once. Sequences were obtained from CD8+ T cells from PBMCs. The origin of the receptors is a human donor in good health (CMV status not recorded). Some clones in this sample may be carry-over from other donors' samples.

J is TRBJ2-3 and V is TRBV10-2; D gene ambiguous. Germline CDR1 is WSHSY and CDR2 is SAAADI. There are 14 residues in the CDR3. Trimming shortened V by 5 bases and J by 1 base, and 10 bases separated the two germline ends. The CDR3 reads CASSNDGGTDTQYF. The CDR3 DNA is TGCGCCAGCAGTAACGACGGTGGCACAGATACGCAGTATTTT.

V usage is TRBV10-3 and J usage is TRBJ2-3; the D gene is possibly TRBD2 (5 bases). Germline V gene sequence: CDR1 ENHRY, CDR2 SYGVKD. This CDR3 comprises 12 residues. V was shortened by 11 bases and J by 1 base, with 10 bases between the two germline ends. In DNA form, the CDR3 reads TGTGCCGCCTGGACTGGCACAGATACGCAGTATTTT. As protein: CAAWTGTDTQYF.

This clonotype was observed a few times. The chain carries TRBV6-1 and TRBJ2-7, with unresolved D. Per germline, CDR1 MNHNS and CDR2 SASEGT. This CDR3 region has 13 residues. V lost 4 bases to trimming and J lost 3 bases, with 10 bases between them. The CDR3 loop is CASSGYLSYEQYF. CDR3 in DNA: TGTGCCAGCAGTGGATATCTAAGCTACGAGCAGTACTTC.

The J gene is TRBJ1-1, the V gene TRBV29-1, with D possibly matching TRBD1 (6 bases). Trimming pared 4 bases from V and 1 base from J, leaving 10 bases between. In germline, CDR1 is SQVTM, CDR2 ANQGSEA. The CDR3 runs to 13 residues. The CDR3 nucleotides are TGCAGCGTTGGGGGACACCCGAACACTGAAGCTTTCTTT. Amino acids: CSVGGHPNTEAFF.

The chain recombines TRBV12-3 or TRBV12-4 with TRBJ2-5, with TRBD2 identical over 7 bases. V was pared by 6 bases and J by 9 bases, with 13 bases of the junction left unmatched. The CDR3 has 14 amino acids. The CDR3 loop is CASSPIGLAEAQYF. CDR3 nucleotides: TGTGCCAGCAGCCCGATAGGGCTAGCGGAGGCCCAGTACTTC.

This clonotype has just a few counts. The rearrangement links TRBV6-2 or TRBV6-3 to TRBJ2-2; D is ambiguous. Trimming took 1 base from V and 2 from J, leaving 5 bases between them. CDR3 size: 14 residues. Germline lookup yields CDR1 MNHEY and CDR2 SVGEGT. Written as DNA, the CDR3 is TGTGCCAGCAGTTACTGGGGTAACACCGGGGAGCTGTTTTTT. Translated, it gives CASSYWGNTGELFF.

The genes are TRBV7-2 and TRBJ2-7, with 8 bases aligning to TRBD1. From germline, CDR1 is SGHTA and CDR2 FQGNSA. The CDR3 spans 15 residues. Trimming removed 1 base from V and 7 bases from J; junction bases left unmatched: 9. CDR3 region: CASSLGQGASWEQYF. CDR3 in DNA: TGTGCCAGCAGCTTAGGGCAGGGGGCCTCGTGGGAGCAGTACTTC.

This clonotype has just a few counts. The chain uses TRBV14 and TRBJ1-2; 11 nucleotides match TRBD1. CDR1 is SGHDN and CDR2 is FVKESK in the germline V gene. This CDR3 contains 15 residues. With V trimmed by 5 bases and J by 7 bases, 9 bases remained unmatched. For the CDR3, the DNA is TGTGCCAGCAGCGTTCGGGACAGGGGGTTTTTTGGCTACACCTTC. It encodes CASSVRDRGFFGYTF.

A few counts support this clonotype. CDR3 bases: TGCAGTGCTATCCGGGACGCACCTAATTCACCCCTCCACTTT. It codes for CSAIRDAPNSPLHF. The chain joins TRBV20-1 to TRBJ1-6; tentative D call: TRBD1 (5 bases). From germline, CDR1 is DFQATT and CDR2 SNEGSKA (reference sequence). The CDR3 extends over 14 amino acids. Trimming removed 4 bases at V and 6 bases at J, with 13 bases between.

This chain connects TRBV25-1 to TRBJ2-1; perhaps D is TRBD1 or TRBD2 (6 bases each). The CDR3 length is 14 residues. Trimming pared 10 bases from V and 4 bases from J, leaving 17 bases between. CDR1 and CDR2 (germline): MGHDK, SYGVNS. The CDR3 coding sequence is TGTGCCACCCAAGATGGGGGGCTGTACAATGAGCAGTTCTTC. Translation: CATQDGGLYNEQFF. The full variable domain, with the rest looked up from reference TRBV25-1 and TRBJ2-1, is EADIYQTPRYLVIGTGKKITLECSQTMGHDKMYWYQQDPGMELHLIHYSYGVNSTEKGDLSSESTVSRIRTEHFPLTLESARPSHTSQYLCATQDGGLYNEQFFGPGTRLTVL.

This clonotype was seen more than once but under ten times. The chain has TRBV14 and TRBJ2-7; D is undetermined. The CDR3 consists of 12 residues. Per the germline V gene, CDR1 is SGHDN and CDR2 is FVKESK. V was shortened by 1 base and J by 13 bases, with 14 bases between the two germline ends. Here the CDR3 DNA reads TGTGCCAGCAGCCAAGCGCTCCAGAACGTTTACTTC. Amino acid sequence: CASSQALQNVYF.

This chain connects TRBV3-1 to TRBJ2-6; D is possibly TRBD1 (6 bases). Germline V gene data show CDR1 as LGHDT and CDR2 as YNNKEL (reference sequence). Trimming shortened V by 4 bases and J by 0 bases, and 22 bases separated the two germline ends. The CDR3 sequence is 20 residues long. The CDR3 bases are TGTGCCAGCAGCCGACCCATACAGACAGGATCCTACTCTGGGGCCAACGTCCTGACTTTC. It codes for CASSRPIQTGSYSGANVLTF.

This clonotype was picked up many times. The rearrangement uses TRBV7-6 and TRBJ1-1, with a possible D match to TRBD1 (5 bases). The length of the CDR3 is 13 residues. With 5 bases removed from V and 5 bases from J, the gap between germline ends came to 12 bases. Germline V gives CDR1 SGHVS, CDR2 FNYEAQ. The CDR3 coding sequence is TGTGCCAGCAGCCCCACAAGGGGAACTGAAGCTTTCTTT. Translation: CASSPTRGTEAFF.

The chain is built from TRBV29-1 and TRBJ2-1; 8 bases fit TRBD2. Germline V CDR1 and CDR2: SQVTM, ANQGSEA. The CDR3 has 19 residues. The junction had 16 bases not matched to a gene; V was cut back by 2 bases and J by 1 base. The CDR3 reads CSVELGGGRHYQSYNEQFF. The CDR3 DNA follows: TGCAGCGTTGAATTAGGCGGGGGGCGACACTATCAGTCCTACAATGAGCAGTTCTTC.

V is TRBV4-1 and J is TRBJ2-2, with D tentatively TRBD1 or TRBD2 (5 bases each). The CDR3 loop spans 16 amino acids. V lost 4 bases and J 9 bases, leaving 21 bases between the germline ends. Germline V gives CDR1 MGHRA, CDR2 YSYEKL. As DNA, the CDR3 is TGCGCCAGCAGCCCACTTCTGGGACGGGGTGGTTGGGAGCTGTTTTTT. It is translated as CASSPLLGRGGWELFF.

The chain carries TRBV29-1 and TRBJ1-2; maybe TRBD1 (5 bases). This CDR3 is 12 amino acids long. Trimming took off 1 base at V and 7 bases at J, with 10 bases between the two ends. CDR1 is SQVTM and CDR2 is ANQGSEA in the germline V gene. CDR3 loop: CSVEGGIAGYTF. In nucleotides, the CDR3 is TGCAGCGTTGAAGGGGGCATTGCTGGCTACACCTTC.

A few counts support this clonotype. The chain joins TRBV7-9 to TRBJ1-4; D is unresolved. The V end was cut by 0 bases, the J end by 5 bases, with 13 bases between. Germline V gene lookup returns CDR1 SEHNR and CDR2 FQNEAQ (reference sequence). The CDR3 consists of 16 residues. DNA of the CDR3: TGTGCCAGCAGCTTAGCTGGTTTGGCAGGAAATGAAAAACTGTTTTTT. Translation: CASSLAGLAGNEKLFF.

This clonotype was picked up one time. The chain joins TRBV6-6 to TRBJ2-7, with D possibly matching TRBD2 (6 bases). This CDR3 has 16 amino acids. The V end lost 7 bases, the J end lost 2 bases, and 21 bases lay between the germline ends. Germline CDR1 and CDR2: MNHNY and SVGAGI (reference sequence). This CDR3 reads CASTSGHRDSTYEQYF. The CDR3 DNA reads as TGTGCCAGCACCTCGGGCCACCGGGACTCCACCTACGAGCAGTACTTC.